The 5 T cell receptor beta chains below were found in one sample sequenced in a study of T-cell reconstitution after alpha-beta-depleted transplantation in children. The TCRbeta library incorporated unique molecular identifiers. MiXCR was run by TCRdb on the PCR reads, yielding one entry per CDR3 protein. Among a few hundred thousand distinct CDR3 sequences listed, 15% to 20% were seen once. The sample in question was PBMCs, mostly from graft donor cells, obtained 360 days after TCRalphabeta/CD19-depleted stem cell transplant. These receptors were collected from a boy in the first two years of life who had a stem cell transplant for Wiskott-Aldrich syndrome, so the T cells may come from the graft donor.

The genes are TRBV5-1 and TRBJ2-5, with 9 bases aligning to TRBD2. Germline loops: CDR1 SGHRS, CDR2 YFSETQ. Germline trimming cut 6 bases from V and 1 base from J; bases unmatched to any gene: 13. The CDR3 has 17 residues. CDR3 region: CASKPPTTSGFQETQYF. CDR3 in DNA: TGCGCCAGCAAACCCCCCACGACTAGCGGATTCCAAGAGACCCAGTACTTC.

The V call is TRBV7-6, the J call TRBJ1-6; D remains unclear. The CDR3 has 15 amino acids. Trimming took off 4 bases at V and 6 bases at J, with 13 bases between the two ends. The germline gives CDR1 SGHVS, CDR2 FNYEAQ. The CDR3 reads CASSYSLGGNSPLHF. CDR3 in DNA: TGTGCCAGCAGCTATAGCCTAGGCGGTAATTCACCCCTCCACTTT.

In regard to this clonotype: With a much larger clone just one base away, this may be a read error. The CDR3: CASSLRTGRYEQYF. The DNA for the CDR3 is TGTGCCAGCAGTTTAAGGACAGGGCGCTACGAGCAGTACTTC. The rearrangement joins TRBV12-3 or TRBV12-4 to TRBJ2-7; 8 bases align to TRBD1. The CDR3 contains 14 residues. V dropped 2 bases and J dropped 3; count of bases not matched to a gene: 3.

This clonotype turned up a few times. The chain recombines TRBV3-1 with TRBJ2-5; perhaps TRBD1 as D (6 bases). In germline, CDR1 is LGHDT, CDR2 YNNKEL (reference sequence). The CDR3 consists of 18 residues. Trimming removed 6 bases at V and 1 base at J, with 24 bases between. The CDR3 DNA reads TGTGCCAGCAGTCCAGACAGGCGCTTACGTACCATCCAAGAGACCCAGTACTTC. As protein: CASSPDRRLRTIQETQYF.

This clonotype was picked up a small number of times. CDR3 sequence reads: CATSDPCLNRDKAYNEQFF. The CDR3 DNA follows: TGTGCCACCAGTGATCCTTGTTTAAACCGGGACAAGGCCTACAATGAGCAGTTCTTC. The chain links TRBV24-1 to TRBJ2-1; weak D call: TRBD1 (6 bases). Trimming removed 3 bases at V and 2 bases at J, with 22 bases between. Germline V gene data show CDR1 as KGHDR and CDR2 as SFDVKD. This CDR3 has 19 amino acids.